Shown below are 12 T cell receptor beta chains from a single sample sequenced in a study of beta chain features in type 1 diabetes listed by TCRdb under 2018. The receptor library was made with the immunoSEQ multiplex PCR assay. All of the isolated RNA was reverse transcribed with the High Capacity cDNA Reverse Transcription Kit, so expressed TCRB transcripts were sequenced. This immuneACCESS table, as held by TCRdb, lists in-frame sequences with V and J called but not all clones. Of the missing ones, under half trace to an unresolved V gene in checked studies; the others have no known cause. In all, the sample holds over 700,000 clones, and about a sixth of those were seen once. The ten most abundant clones make up 0.02% to 0.03% of the sample. The sequenced sample was naive CD4+ T cells from blood. The cell subset or site label, as the study defines it: true naive CD4+ T cells. These receptors were taken from a woman between 18 and 29 years old in good health.

The rearrangement uses TRBV29-1 and TRBJ2-1; D ambiguous. From germline, CDR1 is SQVTM and CDR2 ANQGSEA. V lost 3 bases and J 8 bases, leaving 8 bases between the germline ends. The CDR3 loop spans 11 amino acids. This chain's CDR3 is CSVDVGYEQFF. The CDR3 DNA is TGCAGCGTTGATGTGGGGTATGAGCAGTTCTTC.

This clone was observed a few times. The chain recombines TRBV7-2 with TRBJ2-7, with a tentative D call TRBD2 (5 bases). V was pared by 1 base and J by 7 bases, with 14 bases between. Germline CDR1 and CDR2: SGHTA and FQGNSA. This CDR3 has 14 amino acids. In nucleotides, the CDR3 is TGTGCCAGCAGCTTAGGGTCAGGACTGAGGGAGCAGTACTTC. Encoded protein: CASSLGSGLREQYF.

This chain connects TRBV20-1 to TRBJ1-1; D unclear. This CDR3 has 10 amino acids. The V and J ends lost 3 bases and 5 bases respectively, with 4 bases between them. Germline CDR1 reads DFQATT; CDR2 reads SNEGSKA (reference sequence). In DNA form, the CDR3 reads TGCAGTGCTAGCTGGACTGAAGCTTTCTTT. Encoded protein: CSASWTEAFF.

In this sample, this clone turned up a few times. The gene calls are TRBV7-9 and TRBJ2-5; D possibly corresponds to TRBD1 (7 bases). The V gene's germline CDR1 is SEHNR and CDR2 FQNEAQ (reference sequence). This CDR3 contains 16 residues. Trimming cost V 4 bases and J 0 bases, with 15 bases left between them. CDR3: CASSSPGGRYQETQYF. In DNA, the CDR3 is TGTGCCAGCAGCTCCCCAGGGGGGCGGTACCAAGAGACCCAGTACTTC. The full variable domain, with the rest looked up from reference TRBV7-9 and TRBJ2-5, is DTGVSQNPRHKITKRGQNVTFRCDPISEHNRLYWYRQTLGQGPEFLTYFQNEAQLEKSRLLSDRFSAERPKGSFSTLEIQRTEQGDSAMYLCASSSPGGRYQETQYFGPGTRLLVL.

This clone was detected a few times. The chain uses TRBV19 and TRBJ1-4; 8 bases align to TRBD1. V trimming: 6 bases; J trimming: 5 bases; junction bases outside the gene matches: 8. This CDR3 is built from 15 residues. Looked up from germline, CDR1 is LNHDA and CDR2 is SQIVND (reference sequence). The CDR3 DNA follows: TGTGCCAGTAGGACCGGGACAGGAATAAATGAAAAACTGTTTTTT. Its translation: CASRTGTGINEKLFF.

The chain links TRBV5-6 to TRBJ2-5, with D perhaps given as TRBD1 or TRBD2 (5 bases each). Germline values: CDR1 SGHDT, CDR2 YYEEEE. V was clipped by 3 bases and J by 4 bases, with 16 bases between them. The CDR3 is 15 amino acids. The CDR3 reads CASSSGRRRGETQYF. Here the CDR3 DNA reads TGTGCCAGCAGCTCGGGACGGAGAAGAGGAGAGACCCAGTACTTC.

This sequence joins TRBV5-1 and TRBJ2-7; D is unclear. There are 14 residues in the CDR3. Germline CDR1 is SGHRS and CDR2 is YFSETQ. Trimming stripped 6 bases from V and 3 bases from J, with 16 bases between. The CDR3 DNA sequence: TGCGCCAGCAAAATGTCGTACGGCTTCTACGAGCAGTACTTC. Encoded protein: CASKMSYGFYEQYF.

This clone was observed a few times. The J gene is TRBJ2-1, the V gene TRBV19; D might be TRBD1 (6 bases). With 5 bases removed from V and 8 bases from J, the gap between germline ends came to 22 bases. This CDR3 is 16 amino acids long. Looked up from germline, CDR1 is LNHDA and CDR2 is SQIVND (reference sequence). CDR3 in amino acids: CASSSLPQGIFHEQFF. CDR3 DNA: TGTGCCAGTAGTTCCCTACCACAGGGCATATTCCATGAGCAGTTCTTC.

This clone was seen a handful of times. The CDR3 spells CASSRTDYTQYF. The CDR3 bases are TGTGCCAGCAGCCGGACGGACTATACGCAGTATTTT. This chain links TRBV5-6 with TRBJ2-3, with D perhaps TRBD2 (5 bases). The germline V gene has CDR1 SGHDT and CDR2 YYEEEE. The CDR3 contains 12 residues. V was trimmed by 4 bases and J by 7 bases, leaving 10 bases between them.

The chain combines TRBV9 with TRBJ1-2; weak D call: TRBD1 (6 bases). Looked up from germline, CDR1 is SGDLS and CDR2 is YYNGEE. V lost 0 bases, J lost 7 bases, and 16 bases lay in between. The CDR3 spans 15 residues. In DNA, the CDR3 is TGTGCCAGCAGCGTAGAAGAGCAGGGGTATCCTGGCTACACCTTC. This gives the protein CASSVEEQGYPGYTF.

The chain couples TRBV5-5 to TRBJ1-1; 7 bases line up with TRBD1. J was trimmed by 4 bases and V by 2 bases; bases with no gene match: 5. This CDR3 is 14 amino acids long. CDR1 and CDR2 (germline): SGHKS, YYEKEE (reference sequence). The CDR3 here is CASSFPEGATEAFF. The CDR3 nucleotides are TGTGCCAGCAGCTTTCCTGAGGGGGCCACTGAAGCTTTCTTT.

In this sample, this clone turned up a few times. In nucleotides, the CDR3 is TGCAGCGTCGCACCAAGAGGAACTAATGAAAAACTGTTTTTT. Translated: CSVAPRGTNEKLFF. The chain uses TRBV29-1 and TRBJ1-4; D is ambiguous. V lost 6 bases, J lost 1 base, and 12 bases lay in between. There are 14 residues in the CDR3. Per germline, CDR1 SQVTM and CDR2 ANQGSEA.